This T cell receptor (beta chain) appears in the sequencing data of a study of cytomegalovirus exposure and HLA in healthy donors. This clone has only one observation. As for the donors, each was a healthy bone marrow donor. The PCR used 60 Vbeta and 13 Jbeta primers. The table came from immunoSEQ multiplex PCR; TCRdb's copy has only in-frame clones and leaves some out. The sample lists approximately 260,000 clones; 92% were seen once. Per the germline V gene, CDR1 is MNHEY and CDR2 is SVGAGI. The CDR3 is 14 residues long. Trimming at V came to 5 bases and at J to 5 bases, leaving 8 bases not matched to a gene.

Sequenced input: PBMCs. This rearrangement joins TRBV6-5 to TRBJ1-1, with 7 nucleotides matching TRBD1. This clonotype was obtained from a girl aged 2 to 10 in good health and CMV-seronegative. The CDR3 DNA reads as TGTGCCAGCAGTCCCGACAGGGTAGGAACTGAAGCTTTCTTT. It translates to CASSPDRVGTEAFF.